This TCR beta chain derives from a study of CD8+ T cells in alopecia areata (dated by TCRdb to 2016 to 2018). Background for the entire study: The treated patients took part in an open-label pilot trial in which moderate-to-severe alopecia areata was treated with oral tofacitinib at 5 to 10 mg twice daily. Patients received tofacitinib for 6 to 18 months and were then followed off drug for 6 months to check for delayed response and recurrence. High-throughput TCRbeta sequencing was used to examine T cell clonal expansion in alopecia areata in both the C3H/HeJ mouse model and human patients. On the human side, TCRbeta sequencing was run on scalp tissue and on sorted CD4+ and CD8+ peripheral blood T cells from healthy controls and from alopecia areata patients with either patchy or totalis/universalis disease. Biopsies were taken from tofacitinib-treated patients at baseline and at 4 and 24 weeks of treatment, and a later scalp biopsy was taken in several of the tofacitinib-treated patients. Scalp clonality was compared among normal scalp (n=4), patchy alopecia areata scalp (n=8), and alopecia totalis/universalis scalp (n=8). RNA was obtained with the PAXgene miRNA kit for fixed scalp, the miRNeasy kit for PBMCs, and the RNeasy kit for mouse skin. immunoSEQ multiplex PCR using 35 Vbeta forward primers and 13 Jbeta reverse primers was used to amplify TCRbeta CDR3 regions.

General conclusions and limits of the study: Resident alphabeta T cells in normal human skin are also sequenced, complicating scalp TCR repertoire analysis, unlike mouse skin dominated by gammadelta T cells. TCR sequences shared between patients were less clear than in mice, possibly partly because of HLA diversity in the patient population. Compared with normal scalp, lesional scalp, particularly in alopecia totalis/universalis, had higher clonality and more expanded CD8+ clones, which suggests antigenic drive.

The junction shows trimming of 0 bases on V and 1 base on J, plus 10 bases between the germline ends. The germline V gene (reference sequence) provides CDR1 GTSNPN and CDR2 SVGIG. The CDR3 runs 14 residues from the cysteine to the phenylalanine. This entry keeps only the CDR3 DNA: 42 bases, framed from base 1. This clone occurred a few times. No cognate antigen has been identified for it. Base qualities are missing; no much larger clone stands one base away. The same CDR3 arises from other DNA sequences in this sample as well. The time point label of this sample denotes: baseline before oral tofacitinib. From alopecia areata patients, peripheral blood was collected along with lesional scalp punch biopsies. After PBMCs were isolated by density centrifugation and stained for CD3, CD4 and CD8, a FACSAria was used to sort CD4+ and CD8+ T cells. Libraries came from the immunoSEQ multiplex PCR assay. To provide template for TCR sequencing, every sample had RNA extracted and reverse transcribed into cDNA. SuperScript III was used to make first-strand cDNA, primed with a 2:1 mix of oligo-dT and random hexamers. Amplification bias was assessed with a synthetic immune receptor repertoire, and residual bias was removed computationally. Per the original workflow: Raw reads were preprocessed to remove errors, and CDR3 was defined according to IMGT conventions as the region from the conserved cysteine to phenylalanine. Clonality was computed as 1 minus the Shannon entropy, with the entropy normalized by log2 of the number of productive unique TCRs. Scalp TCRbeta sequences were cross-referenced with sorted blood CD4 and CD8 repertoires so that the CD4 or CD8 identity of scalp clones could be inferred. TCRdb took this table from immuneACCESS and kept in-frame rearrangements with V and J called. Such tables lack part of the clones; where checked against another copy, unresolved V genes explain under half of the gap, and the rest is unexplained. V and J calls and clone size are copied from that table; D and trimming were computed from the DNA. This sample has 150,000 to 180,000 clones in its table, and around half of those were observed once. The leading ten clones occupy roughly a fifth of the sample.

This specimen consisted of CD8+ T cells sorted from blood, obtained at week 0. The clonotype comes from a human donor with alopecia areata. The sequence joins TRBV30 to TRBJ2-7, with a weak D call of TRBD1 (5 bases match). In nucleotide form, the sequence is TGTGCCTGGAGTGTGGGTCAGGGATCCTACGAGCAGTACTTC. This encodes CAWSVGQGSYEQYF.